The clone carrying this TCR beta chain showed up just once. Its antigen is unidentified. The assay was immunoSEQ multiplex PCR, and TCRdb's table has in-frame clones only and misses some. The sample includes under 25,000 clones, roughly 97% of them seen just once. The sample comes from a study of T cells in tuberculosis. About the study: CD1B tetramers identified T cells specific for mycobacterial lipid GMM. Study results and limitations: Shorter CDR3-alpha in active tuberculosis partly drove smaller distances. A GMM-specific repertoire classifier reached around 85% accuracy, AUROC 0.90.

Adolescents were screened for latent TB by skin test and IGRA. This receptor was taken from a donor between 5 and 29 years old with latent tuberculosis or without tuberculosis infection. The sequenced sample consisted of PBMCs.

The CDR3: CASSLGRGDTQYF. CDR3 nucleotides: TGTGCCAGCAGCTTAGGCAGGGGAGATACGCAGTATTTT. The chain links TRBV7-8 to TRBJ2-3, with D possibly matching TRBD1 (6 bases). With 1 base removed from V and 5 bases from J, the gap between germline ends came to 7 bases. The germline V gene has CDR1 SGHVS and CDR2 FQNEAQ. CDR3 length: 13 residues.